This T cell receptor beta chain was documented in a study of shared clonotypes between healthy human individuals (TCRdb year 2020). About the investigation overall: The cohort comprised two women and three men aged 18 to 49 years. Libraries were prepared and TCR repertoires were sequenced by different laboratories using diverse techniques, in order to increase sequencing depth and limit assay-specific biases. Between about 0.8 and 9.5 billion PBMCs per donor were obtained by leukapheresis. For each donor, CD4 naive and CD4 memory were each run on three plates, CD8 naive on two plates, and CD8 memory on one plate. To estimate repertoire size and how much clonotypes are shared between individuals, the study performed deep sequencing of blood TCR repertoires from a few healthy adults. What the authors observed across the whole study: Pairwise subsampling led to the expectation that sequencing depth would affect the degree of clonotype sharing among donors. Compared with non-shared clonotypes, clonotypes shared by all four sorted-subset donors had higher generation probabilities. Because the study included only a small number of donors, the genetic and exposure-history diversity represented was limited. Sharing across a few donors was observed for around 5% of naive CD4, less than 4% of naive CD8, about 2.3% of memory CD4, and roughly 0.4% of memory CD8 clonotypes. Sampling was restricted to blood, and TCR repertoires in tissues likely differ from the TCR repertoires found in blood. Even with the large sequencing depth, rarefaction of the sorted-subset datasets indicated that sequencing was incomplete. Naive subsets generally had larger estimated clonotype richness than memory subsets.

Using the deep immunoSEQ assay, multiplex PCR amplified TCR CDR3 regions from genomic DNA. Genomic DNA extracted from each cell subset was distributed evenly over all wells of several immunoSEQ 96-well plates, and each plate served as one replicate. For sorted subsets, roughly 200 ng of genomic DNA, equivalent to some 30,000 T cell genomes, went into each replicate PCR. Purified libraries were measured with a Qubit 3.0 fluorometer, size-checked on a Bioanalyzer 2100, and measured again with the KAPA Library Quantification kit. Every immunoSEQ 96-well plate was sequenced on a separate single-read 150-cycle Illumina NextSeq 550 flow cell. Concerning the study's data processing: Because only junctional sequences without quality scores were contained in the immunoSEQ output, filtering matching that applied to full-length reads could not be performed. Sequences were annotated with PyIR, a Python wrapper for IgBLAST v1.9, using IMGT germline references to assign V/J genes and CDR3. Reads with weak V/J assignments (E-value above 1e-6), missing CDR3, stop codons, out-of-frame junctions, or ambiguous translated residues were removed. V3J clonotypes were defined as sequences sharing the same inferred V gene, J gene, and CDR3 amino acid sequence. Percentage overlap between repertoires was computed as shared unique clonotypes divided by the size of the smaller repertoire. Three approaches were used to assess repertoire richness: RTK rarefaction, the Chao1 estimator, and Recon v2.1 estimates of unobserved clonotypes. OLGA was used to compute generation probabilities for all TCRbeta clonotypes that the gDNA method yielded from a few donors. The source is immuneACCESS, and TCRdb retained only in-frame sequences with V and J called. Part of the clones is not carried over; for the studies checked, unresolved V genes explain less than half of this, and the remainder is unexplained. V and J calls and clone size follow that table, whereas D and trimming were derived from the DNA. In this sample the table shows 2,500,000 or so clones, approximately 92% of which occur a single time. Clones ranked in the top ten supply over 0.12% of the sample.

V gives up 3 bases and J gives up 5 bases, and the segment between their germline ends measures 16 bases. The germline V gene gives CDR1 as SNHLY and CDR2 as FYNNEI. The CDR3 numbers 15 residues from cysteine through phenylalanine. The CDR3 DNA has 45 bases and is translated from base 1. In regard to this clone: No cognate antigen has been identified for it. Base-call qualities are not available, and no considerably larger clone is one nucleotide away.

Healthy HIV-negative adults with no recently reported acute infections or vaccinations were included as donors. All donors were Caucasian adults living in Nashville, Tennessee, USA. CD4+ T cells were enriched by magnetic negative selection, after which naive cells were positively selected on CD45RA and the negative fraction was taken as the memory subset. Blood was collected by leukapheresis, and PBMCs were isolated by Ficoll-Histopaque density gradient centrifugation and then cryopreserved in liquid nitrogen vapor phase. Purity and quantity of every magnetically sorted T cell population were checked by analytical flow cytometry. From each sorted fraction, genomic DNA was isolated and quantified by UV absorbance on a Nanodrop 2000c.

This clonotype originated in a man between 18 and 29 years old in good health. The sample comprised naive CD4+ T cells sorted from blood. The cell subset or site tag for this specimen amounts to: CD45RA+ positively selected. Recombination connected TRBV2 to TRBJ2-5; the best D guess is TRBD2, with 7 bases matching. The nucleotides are TGTGCCAGCAGTGAGGGGGGCGGGAGTAGCGAGACCCAGTACTTC. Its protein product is CASSEGGGSSETQYF.